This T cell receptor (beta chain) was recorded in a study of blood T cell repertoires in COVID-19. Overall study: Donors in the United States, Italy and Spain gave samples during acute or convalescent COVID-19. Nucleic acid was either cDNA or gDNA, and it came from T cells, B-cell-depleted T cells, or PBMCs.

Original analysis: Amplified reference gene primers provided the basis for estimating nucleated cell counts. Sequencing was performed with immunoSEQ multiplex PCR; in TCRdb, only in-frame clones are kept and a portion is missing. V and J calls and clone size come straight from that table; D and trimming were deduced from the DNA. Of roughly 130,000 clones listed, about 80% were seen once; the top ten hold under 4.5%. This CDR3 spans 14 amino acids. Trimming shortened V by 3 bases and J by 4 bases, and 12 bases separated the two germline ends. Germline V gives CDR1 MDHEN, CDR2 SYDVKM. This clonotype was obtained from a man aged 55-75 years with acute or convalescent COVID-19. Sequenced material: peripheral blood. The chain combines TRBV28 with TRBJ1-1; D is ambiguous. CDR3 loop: CASSFVARGTEAFF. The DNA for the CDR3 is TGTGCCAGCAGTTTCGTCGCCCGGGGCACTGAAGCTTTCTTT.